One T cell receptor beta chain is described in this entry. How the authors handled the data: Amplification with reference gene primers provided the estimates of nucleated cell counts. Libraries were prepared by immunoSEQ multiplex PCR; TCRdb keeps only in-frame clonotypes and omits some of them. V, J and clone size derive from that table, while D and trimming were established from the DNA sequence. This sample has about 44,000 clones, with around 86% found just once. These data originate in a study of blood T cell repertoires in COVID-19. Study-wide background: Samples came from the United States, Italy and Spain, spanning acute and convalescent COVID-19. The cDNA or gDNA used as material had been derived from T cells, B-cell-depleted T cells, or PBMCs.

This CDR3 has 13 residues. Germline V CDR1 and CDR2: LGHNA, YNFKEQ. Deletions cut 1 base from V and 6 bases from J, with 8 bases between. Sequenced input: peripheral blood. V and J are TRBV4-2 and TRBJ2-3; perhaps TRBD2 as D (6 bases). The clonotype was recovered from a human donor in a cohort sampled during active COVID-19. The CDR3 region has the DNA TGTGCCAGCAGCCAAGGGCTAGCGGATACGCAGTATTTT. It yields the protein CASSQGLADTQYF.